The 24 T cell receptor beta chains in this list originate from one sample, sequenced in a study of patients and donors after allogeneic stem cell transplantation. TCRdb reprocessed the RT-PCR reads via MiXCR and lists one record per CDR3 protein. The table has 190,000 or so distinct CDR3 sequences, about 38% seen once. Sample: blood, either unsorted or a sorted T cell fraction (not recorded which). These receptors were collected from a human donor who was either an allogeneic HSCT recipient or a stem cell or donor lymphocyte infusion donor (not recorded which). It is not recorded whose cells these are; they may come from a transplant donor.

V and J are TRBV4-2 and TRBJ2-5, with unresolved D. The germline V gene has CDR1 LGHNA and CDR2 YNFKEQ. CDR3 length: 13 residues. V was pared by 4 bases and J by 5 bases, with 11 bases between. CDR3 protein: CASSLREAETQYF. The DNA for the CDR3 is TGTGCCAGCAGCCTCCGAGAAGCGGAGACCCAGTACTTC.

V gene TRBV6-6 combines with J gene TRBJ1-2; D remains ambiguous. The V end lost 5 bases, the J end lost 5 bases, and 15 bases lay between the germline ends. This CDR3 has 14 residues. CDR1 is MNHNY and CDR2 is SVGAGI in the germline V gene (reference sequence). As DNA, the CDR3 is TGTGCCAGCAGTGTACGGCCGGACCGTTATGGCTACACCTTC. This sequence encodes CASSVRPDRYGYTF.

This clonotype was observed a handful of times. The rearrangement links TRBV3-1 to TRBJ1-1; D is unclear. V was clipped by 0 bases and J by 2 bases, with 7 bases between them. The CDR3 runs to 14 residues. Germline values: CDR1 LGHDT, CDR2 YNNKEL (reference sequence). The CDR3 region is CASSQDGYNTEAFF. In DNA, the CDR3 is TGTGCCAGCAGCCAAGACGGATACAACACTGAAGCTTTCTTT.

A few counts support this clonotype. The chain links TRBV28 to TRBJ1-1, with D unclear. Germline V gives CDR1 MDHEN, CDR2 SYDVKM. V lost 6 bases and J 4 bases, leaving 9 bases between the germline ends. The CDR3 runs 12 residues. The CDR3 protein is CASREGSTEAFF. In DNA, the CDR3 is TGTGCCAGCAGAGAGGGAAGCACTGAAGCTTTCTTT. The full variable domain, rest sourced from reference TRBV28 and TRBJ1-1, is DVKVTQSSRYLVKRTGEKVFLECVQDMDHENMFWYRQDPGLGLRLIYFSYDVKMKEKGDIPEGYSVSREKKERFSLILESASTNQTSMYLCASREGSTEAFFGQGTRLTVV.

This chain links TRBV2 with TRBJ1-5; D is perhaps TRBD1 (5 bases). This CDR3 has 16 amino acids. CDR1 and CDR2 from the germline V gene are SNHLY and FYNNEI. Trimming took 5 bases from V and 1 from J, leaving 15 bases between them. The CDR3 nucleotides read TGTGCCAGCAGTTGGGGGTCAGGGCCGAGCAATCAGCCCCAGCATTTT. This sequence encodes CASSWGSGPSNQPQHF.

CDR3 protein: CASSPDFGQLYGYTF. DNA of the CDR3: TGTGCCAGCAGTCCAGACTTTGGACAGCTCTATGGCTACACCTTC. This chain connects TRBV12-3 or TRBV12-4 to TRBJ1-2; possible D gene TRBD1, 6 bases. The ends were cut back, 5 bases at V and 4 bases at J, with 17 bases in the middle. The length of the CDR3 is 15 residues.

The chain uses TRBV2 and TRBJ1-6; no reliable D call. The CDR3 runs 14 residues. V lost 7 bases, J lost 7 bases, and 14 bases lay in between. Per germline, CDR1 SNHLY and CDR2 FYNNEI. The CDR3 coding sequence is TGTGCCAGCATCTGGCAGGATCCAAATTCACCCCTCCACTTT. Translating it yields CASIWQDPNSPLHF.

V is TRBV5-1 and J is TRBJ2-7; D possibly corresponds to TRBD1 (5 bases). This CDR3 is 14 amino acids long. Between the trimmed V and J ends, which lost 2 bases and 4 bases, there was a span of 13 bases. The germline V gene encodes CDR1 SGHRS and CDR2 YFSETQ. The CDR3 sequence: CASSFSRQLYEQYF. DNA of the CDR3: TGCGCCAGCAGCTTTTCGCGACAGCTTTACGAGCAGTACTTC. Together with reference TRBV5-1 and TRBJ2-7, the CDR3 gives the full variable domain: KAGVTQTPRYLIKTRGQQVTLSCSPISGHRSVSWYQQTPGQGLQFLFEYFSETQRNKGNFPGRFSGRQFSNSRSEMNVSTLELGDSALYLCASSFSRQLYEQYFGPGTRLTVT.

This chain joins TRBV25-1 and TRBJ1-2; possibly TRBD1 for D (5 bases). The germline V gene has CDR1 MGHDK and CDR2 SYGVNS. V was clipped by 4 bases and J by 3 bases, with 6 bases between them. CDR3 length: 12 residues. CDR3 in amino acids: CASSAGYYGYTF. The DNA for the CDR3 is TGTGCCAGCAGTGCAGGGTACTATGGCTACACCTTC.

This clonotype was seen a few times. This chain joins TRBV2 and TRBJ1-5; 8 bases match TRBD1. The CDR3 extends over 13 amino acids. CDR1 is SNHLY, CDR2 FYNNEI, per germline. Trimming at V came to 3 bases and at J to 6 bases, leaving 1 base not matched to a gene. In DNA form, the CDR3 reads TGTGCCAGCAGTGATCAGGGGGCTCAGCCCCAGCATTTT. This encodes CASSDQGAQPQHF.

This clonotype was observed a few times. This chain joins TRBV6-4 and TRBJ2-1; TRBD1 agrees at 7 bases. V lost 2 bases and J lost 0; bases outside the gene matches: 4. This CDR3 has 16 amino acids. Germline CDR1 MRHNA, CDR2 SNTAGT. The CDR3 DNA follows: TGTGCCAGCAGTGACCCACAGGGGTCCTCCTACAATGAGCAGTTCTTC. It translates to CASSDPQGSSYNEQFF.

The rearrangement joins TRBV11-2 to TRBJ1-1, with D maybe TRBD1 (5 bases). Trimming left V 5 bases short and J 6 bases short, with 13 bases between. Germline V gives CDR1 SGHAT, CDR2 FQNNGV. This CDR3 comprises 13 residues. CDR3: CASSEGPGAEAFF. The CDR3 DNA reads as TGTGCCAGCAGCGAGGGGCCGGGCGCTGAAGCTTTCTTT.

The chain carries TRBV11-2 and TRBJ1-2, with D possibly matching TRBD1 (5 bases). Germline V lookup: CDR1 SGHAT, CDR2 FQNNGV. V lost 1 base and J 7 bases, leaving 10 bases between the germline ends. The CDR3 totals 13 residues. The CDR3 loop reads CASSLVRGIGYTF. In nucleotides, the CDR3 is TGTGCCAGCAGCTTAGTGAGGGGAATTGGCTACACCTTC.

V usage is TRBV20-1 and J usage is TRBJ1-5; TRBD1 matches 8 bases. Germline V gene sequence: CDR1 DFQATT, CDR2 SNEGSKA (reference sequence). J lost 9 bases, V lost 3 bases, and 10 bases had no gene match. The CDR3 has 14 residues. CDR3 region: CSASRQGRLRPQHF. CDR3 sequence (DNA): TGCAGTGCTAGCCGACAGGGGCGCCTTAGGCCCCAGCATTTT.

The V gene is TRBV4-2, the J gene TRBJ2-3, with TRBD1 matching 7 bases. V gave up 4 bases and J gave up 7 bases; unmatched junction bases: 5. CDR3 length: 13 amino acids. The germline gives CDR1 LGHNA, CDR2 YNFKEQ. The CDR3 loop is CASSLGTANTQYF. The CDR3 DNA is TGTGCCAGCAGCCTGGGGACAGCGAATACGCAGTATTTT.

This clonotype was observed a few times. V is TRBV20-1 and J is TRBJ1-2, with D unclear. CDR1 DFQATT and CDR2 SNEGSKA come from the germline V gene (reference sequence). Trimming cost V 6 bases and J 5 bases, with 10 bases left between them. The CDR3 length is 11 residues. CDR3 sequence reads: CSAWTVYGYTF. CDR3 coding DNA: TGCAGTGCGTGGACGGTTTATGGCTACACCTTC.

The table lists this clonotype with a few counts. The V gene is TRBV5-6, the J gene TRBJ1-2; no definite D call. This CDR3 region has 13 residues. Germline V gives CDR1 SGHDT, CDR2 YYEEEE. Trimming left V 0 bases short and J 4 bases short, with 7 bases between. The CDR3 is CASSLEWFYGYTF. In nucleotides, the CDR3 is TGTGCCAGCAGCTTGGAATGGTTCTATGGCTACACCTTC.

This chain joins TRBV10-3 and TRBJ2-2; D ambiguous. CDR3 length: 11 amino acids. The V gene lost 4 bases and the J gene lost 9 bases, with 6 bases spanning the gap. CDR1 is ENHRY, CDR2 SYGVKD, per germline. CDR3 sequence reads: CAISGLRELFF. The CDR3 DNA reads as TGTGCCATCAGTGGTTTAAGGGAGCTGTTTTTT.

The CDR3 loop is CSARALQGGPYNEQFF. CDR3 bases: TGCAGTGCTAGAGCCCTACAGGGGGGCCCCTACAATGAGCAGTTCTTC. V is TRBV20-1 and J is TRBJ2-1; the match to TRBD1 covers 8 bases. The CDR3 spans 16 residues. The germline CDR1 and CDR2 sequences are DFQATT and SNEGSKA (reference sequence). J lost 2 bases, V lost 1 base, and 7 bases had no gene match.

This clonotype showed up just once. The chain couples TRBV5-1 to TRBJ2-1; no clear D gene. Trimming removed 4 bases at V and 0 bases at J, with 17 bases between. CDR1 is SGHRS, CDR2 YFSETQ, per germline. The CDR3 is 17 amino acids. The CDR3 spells CASSTGPLTASYNEQFF. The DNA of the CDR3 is TGCGCCAGCAGCACTGGCCCACTTACTGCCTCCTACAATGAGCAGTTCTTC.

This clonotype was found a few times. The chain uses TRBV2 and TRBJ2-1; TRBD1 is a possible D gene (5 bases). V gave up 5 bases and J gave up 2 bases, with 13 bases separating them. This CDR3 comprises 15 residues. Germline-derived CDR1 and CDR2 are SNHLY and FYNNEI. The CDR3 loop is CASSKDRQTYNEQFF. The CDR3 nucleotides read TGTGCCAGCAGTAAAGACAGACAAACCTACAATGAGCAGTTCTTC. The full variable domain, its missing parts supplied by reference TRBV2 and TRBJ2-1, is EPEVTQTPSHQVTQMGQEVILRCVPISNHLYFYWYRQILGQKVEFLVSFYNNEISEKSEIFDDQFSVERPDGSNFTLKIRSTKLEDSAMYFCASSKDRQTYNEQFFGPGTRLTVL.

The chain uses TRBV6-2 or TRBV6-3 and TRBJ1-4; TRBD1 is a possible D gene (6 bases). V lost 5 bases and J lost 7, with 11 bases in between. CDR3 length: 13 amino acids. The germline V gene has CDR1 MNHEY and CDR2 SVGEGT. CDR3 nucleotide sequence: TGTGCCAGCAGTCCCGGGACAACTGAAAAACTGTTTTTT. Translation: CASSPGTTEKLFF.

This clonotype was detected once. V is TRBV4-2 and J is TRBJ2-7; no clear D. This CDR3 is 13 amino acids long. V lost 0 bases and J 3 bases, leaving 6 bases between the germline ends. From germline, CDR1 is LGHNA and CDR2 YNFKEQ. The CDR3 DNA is TGTGCCAGCAGCCAAGATTATGGCTACGAGCAGTACTTC. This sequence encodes CASSQDYGYEQYF.

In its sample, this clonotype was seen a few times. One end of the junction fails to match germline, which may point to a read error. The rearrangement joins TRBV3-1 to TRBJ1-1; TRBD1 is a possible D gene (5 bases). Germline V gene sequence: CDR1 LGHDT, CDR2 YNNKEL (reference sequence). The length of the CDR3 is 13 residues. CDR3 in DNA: TGTGCCAGCAGCGACTCCCGGGGAAGGGGCACAGTCTTT. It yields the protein CASSDSRGRGTVF.